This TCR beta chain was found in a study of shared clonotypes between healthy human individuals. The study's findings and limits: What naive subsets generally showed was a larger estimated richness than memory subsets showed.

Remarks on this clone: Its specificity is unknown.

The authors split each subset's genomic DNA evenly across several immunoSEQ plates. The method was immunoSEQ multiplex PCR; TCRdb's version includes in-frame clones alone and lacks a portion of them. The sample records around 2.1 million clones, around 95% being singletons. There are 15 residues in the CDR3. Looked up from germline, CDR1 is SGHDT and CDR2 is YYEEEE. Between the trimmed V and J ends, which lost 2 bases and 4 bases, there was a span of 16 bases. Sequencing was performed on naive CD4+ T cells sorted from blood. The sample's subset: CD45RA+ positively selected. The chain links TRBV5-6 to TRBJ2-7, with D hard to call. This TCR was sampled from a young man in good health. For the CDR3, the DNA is TGTGCCAGCAGCTTCACGACGGTGGAGAAATACGAGCAGTACTTC. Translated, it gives CASSFTTVEKYEQYF.